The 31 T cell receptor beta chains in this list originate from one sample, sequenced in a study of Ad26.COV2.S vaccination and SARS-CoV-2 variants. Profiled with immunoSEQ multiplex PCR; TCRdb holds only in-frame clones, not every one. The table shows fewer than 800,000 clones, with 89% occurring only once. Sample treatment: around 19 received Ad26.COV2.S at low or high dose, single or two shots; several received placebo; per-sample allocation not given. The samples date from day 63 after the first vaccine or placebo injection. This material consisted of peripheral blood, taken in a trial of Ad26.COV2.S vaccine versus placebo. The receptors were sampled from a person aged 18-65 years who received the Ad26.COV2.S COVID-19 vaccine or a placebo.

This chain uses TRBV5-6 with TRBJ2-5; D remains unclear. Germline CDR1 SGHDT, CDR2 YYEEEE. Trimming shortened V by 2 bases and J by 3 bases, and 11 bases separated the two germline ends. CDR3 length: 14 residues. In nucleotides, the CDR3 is TGTGCCAGCAGCTTAATAACTATAAAAGAGACCCAGTACTTC. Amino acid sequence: CASSLITIKETQYF.

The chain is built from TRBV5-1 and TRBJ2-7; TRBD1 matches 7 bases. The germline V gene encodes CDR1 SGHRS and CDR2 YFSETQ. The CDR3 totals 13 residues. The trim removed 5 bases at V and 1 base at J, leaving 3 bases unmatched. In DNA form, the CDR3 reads TGCGCCAGCAGAACGACAGGGTCCTACGAGCAGTACTTC. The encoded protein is CASRTTGSYEQYF.

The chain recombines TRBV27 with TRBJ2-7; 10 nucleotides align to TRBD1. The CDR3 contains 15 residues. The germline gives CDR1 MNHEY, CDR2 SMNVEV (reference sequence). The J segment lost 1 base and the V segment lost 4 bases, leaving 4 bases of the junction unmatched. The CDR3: CASSSRQGASYEQYF. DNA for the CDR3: TGTGCCAGCAGTTCCAGACAGGGGGCTTCCTACGAGCAGTACTTC.

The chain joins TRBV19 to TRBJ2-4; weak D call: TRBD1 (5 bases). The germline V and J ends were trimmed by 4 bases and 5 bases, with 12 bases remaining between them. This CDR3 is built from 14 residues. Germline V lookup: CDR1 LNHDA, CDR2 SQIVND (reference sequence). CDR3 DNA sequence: TGTGCCAGTAGTACCTGGACAACCCAAAACATTCAGTACTTC. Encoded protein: CASSTWTTQNIQYF.

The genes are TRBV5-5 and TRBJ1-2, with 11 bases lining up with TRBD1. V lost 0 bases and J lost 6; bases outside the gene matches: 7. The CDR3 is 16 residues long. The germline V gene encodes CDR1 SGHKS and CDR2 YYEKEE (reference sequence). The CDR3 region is CASSLGTGGDWDGYTF. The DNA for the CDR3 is TGTGCCAGCAGCTTGGGGACAGGGGGCGACTGGGATGGCTACACCTTC. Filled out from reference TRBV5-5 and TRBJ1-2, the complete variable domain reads DAGVTQSPTHLIKTRGQQVTLRCSPISGHKSVSWYQQVLGQGPQFIFQYYEKEERGRGNFPDRFSARQFPNYSSELNVNALLLGDSALYLCASSLGTGGDWDGYTFGSGTRLTVV.

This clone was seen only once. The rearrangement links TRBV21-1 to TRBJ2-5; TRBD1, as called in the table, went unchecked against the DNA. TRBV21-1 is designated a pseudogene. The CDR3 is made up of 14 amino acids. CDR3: CASSKATGRETQYF. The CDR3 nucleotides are TGTGCCAGCAGCAAAGCTACAGGGCGAGAGACCCAGTACTTC.

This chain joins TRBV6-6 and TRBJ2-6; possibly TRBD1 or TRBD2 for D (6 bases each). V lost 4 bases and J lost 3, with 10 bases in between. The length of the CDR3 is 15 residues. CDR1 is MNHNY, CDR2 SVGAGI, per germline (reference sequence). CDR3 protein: CASSWGADGANVLTF. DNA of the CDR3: TGTGCCAGCAGTTGGGGGGCGGATGGGGCCAACGTCCTGACTTTC.

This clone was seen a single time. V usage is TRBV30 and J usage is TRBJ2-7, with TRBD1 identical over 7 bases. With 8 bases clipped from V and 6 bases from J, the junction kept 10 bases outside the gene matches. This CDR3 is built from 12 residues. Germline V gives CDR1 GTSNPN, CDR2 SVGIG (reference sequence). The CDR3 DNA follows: TGTGCCAGGAACAGGGGAGAGGGCGAGCAGTACTTC. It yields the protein CARNRGEGEQYF.

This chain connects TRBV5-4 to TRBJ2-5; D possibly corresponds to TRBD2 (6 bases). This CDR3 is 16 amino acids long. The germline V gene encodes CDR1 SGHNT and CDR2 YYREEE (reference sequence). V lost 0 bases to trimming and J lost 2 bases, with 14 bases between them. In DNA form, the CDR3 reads TGTGCCAGCAGCTTGGGCTCTACGGGGGAACAAGAGACCCAGTACTTC. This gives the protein CASSLGSTGEQETQYF.

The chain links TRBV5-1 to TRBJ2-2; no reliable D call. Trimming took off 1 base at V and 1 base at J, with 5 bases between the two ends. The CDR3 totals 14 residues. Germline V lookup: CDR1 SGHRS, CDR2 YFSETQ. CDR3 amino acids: CASSLLENTGELFF. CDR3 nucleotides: TGCGCCAGCAGCTTGTTAGAGAACACCGGGGAGCTGTTTTTT.

CDR3 amino acids: CASSYGTGEFYGYTF. CDR3 in DNA: TGTGCCAGCAGCTACGGGACAGGGGAGTTCTATGGCTACACCTTC. J is TRBJ1-2 and V is TRBV5-8; TRBD1 matches at 10 bases. The trim removed 3 bases at V and 4 bases at J, leaving 6 bases unmatched. The CDR3 sequence is 15 residues long. Germline CDR1 and CDR2: SGHTS and YDEGEE.

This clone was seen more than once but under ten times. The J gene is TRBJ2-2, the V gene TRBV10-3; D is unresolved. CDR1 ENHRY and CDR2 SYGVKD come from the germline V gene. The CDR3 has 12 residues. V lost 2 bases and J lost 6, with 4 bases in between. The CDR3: CAISERPGELFF. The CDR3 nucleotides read TGTGCCATCAGTGAGAGGCCCGGGGAGCTGTTTTTT.

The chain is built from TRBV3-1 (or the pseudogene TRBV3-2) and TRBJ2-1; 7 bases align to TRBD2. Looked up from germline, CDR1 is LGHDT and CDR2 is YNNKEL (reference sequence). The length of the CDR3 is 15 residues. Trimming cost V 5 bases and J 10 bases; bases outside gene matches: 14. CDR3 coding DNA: TGTGCCAGCAGCGTCTGGCGGGAGTCCCTAGGGGAGCAGTTCTTC. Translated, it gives CASSVWRESLGEQFF.

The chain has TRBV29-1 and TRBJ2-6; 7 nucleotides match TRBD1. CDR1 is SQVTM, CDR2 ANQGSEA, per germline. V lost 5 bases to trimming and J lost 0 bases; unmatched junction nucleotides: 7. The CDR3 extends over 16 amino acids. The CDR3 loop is CSVPGQPNSGANVLTF. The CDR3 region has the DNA TGCAGCGTTCCGGGACAGCCCAACTCTGGGGCCAACGTCCTGACTTTC.

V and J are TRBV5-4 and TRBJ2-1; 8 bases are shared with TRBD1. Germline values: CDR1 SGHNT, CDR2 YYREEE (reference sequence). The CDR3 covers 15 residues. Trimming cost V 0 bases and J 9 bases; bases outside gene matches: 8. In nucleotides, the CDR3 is TGTGCCAGCAGCTTGGGAGCAGGGGGCCGTCTTGAGCAGTTCTTC. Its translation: CASSLGAGGRLEQFF.

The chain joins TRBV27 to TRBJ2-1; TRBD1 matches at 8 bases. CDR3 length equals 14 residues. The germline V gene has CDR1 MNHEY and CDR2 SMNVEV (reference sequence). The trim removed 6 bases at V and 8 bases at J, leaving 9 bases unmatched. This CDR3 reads CASRAAPGGHEQFF. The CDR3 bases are TGTGCCAGCAGAGCCGCCCCAGGGGGCCATGAGCAGTTCTTC.

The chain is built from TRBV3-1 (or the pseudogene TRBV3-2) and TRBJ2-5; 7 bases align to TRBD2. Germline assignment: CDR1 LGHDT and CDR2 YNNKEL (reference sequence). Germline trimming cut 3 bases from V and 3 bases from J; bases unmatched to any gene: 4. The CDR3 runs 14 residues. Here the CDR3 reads CASSQVTSKETQYF. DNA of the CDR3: TGTGCCAGCAGCCAGGTGACTAGCAAAGAGACCCAGTACTTC.

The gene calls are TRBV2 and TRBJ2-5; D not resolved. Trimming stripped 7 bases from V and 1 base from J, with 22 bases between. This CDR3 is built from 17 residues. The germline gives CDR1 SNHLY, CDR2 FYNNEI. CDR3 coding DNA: TGTGCCAGCAATCCAAGGACGAGAACAAATCGCCAAGAGACCCAGTACTTC. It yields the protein CASNPRTRTNRQETQYF. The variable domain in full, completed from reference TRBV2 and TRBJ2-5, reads EPEVTQTPSHQVTQMGQEVILRCVPISNHLYFYWYRQILGQKVEFLVSFYNNEISEKSEIFDDQFSVERPDGSNFTLKIRSTKLEDSAMYFCASNPRTRTNRQETQYFGPGTRLLVL.

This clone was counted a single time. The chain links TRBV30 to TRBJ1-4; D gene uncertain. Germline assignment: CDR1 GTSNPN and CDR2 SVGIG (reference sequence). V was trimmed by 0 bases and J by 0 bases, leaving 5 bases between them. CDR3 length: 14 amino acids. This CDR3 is CAWSVRTTNEKLFF. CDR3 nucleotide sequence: TGTGCCTGGAGTGTAAGGACAACTAATGAAAAACTGTTTTTT.

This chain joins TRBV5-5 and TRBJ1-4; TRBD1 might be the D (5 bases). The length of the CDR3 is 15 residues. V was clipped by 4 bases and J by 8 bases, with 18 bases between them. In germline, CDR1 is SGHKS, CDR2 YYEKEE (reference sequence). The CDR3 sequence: CASSGRAGRGEKLFF. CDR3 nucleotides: TGTGCCAGCAGCGGCCGGGCAGGGCGAGGGGAAAAACTGTTTTTT.

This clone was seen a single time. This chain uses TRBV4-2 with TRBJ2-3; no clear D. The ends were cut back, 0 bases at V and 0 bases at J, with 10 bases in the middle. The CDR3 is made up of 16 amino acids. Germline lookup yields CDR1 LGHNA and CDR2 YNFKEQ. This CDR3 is CASSQDQAISTDTQYF. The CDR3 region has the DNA TGTGCCAGCAGCCAAGATCAGGCGATTAGCACAGATACGCAGTATTTT.

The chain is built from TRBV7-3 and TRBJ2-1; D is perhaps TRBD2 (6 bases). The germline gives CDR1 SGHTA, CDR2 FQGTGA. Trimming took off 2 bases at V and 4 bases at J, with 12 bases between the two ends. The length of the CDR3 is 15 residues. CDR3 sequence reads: CASSLRGFPYNEQFF. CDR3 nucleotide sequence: TGTGCCAGCAGCTTACGGGGGTTCCCTTACAATGAGCAGTTCTTC.

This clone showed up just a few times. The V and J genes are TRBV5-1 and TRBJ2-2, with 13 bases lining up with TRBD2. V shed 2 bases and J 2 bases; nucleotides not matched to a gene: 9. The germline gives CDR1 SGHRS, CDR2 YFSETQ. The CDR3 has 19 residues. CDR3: CASSFPGTSGDQNTGELFF. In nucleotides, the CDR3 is TGCGCCAGCAGCTTCCCCGGGACTAGCGGGGATCAAAACACCGGGGAGCTGTTTTTT.

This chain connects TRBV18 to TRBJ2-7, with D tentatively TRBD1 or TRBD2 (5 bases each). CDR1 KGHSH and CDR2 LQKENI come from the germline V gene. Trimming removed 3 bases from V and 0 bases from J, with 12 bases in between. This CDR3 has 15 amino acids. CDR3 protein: CASSPPAGTSYEQYF. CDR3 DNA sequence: TGTGCCAGCTCACCGCCCGCCGGGACCTCCTACGAGCAGTACTTC.

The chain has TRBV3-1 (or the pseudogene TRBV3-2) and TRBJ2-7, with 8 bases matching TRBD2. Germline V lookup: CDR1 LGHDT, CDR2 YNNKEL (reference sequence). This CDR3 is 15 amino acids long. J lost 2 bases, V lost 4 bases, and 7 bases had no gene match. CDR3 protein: CASSPRLATAYEQYF. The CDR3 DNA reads TGTGCCAGCAGCCCCCGACTAGCGACGGCCTACGAGCAGTACTTC.

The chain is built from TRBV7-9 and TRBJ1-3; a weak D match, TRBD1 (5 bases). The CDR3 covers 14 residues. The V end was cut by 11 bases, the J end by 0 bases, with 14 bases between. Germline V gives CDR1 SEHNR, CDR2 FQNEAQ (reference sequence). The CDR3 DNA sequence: TGTGCCTTCCGGGCTGGGGCCTCTGGAAACACCATATATTTT. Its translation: CAFRAGASGNTIYF.

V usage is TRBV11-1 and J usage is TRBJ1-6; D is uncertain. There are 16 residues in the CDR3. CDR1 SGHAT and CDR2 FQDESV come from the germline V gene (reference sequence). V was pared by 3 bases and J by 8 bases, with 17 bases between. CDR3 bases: TGTGCCAGCAGCTTGCTTGGACTACCTCGGGATTCACCCCTCCACTTT. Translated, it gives CASSLLGLPRDSPLHF.

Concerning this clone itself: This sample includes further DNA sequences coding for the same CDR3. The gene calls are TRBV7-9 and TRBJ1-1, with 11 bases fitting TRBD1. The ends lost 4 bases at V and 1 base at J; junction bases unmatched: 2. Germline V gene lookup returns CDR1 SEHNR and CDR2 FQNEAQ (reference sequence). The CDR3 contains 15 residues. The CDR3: CASSSDRGRNTEAFF. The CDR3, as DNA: TGTGCCAGCAGCTCGGACAGGGGGCGGAACACTGAAGCTTTCTTT.

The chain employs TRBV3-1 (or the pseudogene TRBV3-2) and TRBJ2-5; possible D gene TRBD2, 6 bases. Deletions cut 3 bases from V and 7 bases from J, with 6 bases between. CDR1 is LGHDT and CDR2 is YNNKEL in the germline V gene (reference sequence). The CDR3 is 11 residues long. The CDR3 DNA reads TGTGCCAGCAGCCAGGGGGGGACCCAGTACTTC. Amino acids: CASSQGGTQYF.

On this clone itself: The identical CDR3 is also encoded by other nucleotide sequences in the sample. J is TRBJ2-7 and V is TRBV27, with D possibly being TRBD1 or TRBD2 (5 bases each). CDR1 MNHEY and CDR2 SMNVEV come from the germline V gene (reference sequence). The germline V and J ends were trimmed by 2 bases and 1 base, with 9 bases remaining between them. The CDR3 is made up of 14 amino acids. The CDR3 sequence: CASSLTGGSYEQYF. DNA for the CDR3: TGTGCCAGCAGTTTAACAGGCGGGTCCTACGAGCAGTACTTC.

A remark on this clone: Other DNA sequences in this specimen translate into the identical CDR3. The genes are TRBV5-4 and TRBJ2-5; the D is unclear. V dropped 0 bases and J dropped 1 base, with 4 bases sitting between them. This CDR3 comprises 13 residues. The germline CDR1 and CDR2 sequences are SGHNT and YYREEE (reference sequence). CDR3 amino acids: CASSLGLQETQYF. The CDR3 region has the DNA TGTGCCAGCAGCTTGGGACTCCAAGAGACCCAGTACTTC. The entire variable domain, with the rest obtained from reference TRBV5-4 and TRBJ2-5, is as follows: ETGVTQSPTHLIKTRGQQVTLRCSSQSGHNTVSWYQQALGQGPQFIFQYYREEENGRGNFPPRFSGLQFPNYSSELNVNALELDDSALYLCASSLGLQETQYFGPGTRLLVL.